This T cell receptor beta chain was sequenced in a study of response to subunit inactivated influenza vaccine. Study observations and caveats: The authors offered the suggestion that each seasonal influenza vaccination recruits few new T cells.

Details on this clonotype: What it binds is not known.

TCRdb reprocessed the RT-PCR reads with MiXCR, giving one entry per CDR3 protein. The sample has roughly 460,000 distinct CDR3 sequences; about 10% are singletons. Per the germline V gene, CDR1 is LGHDT and CDR2 is YNNKEL (reference sequence). The V segment lost 3 bases and the J segment 8 bases; nucleotides outside the gene matches: 7. CDR3 size: 16 residues. Sequences were derived from PBMCs from blood, sampled 45 days after vaccination. This receptor was taken from a man in his forties or fifties who received an inactivated influenza vaccine. The chain uses TRBV3-1 and TRBJ2-1, with 13 bases lining up with TRBD2. The CDR3 DNA is TGTGCCAGCAGCCACCCACTAGCGGGGGGGTTTGATGAGCAGTTCTTC. Translated: CASSHPLAGGFDEQFF.